The 20 T cell receptor beta chains in this list originate from one sample, sequenced in a study of T-cell memory formation after mild COVID-19. MiXCR was run by TCRdb on the 5' RACE reads, yielding one entry per CDR3 protein. The table lists about 560,000 distinct CDR3 sequences, roughly a sixth of them singletons. Sequencing was performed on PBMCs or a T cell subset sorted from them (not recorded which). The receptor source for this set is an adult woman who had mild COVID-19 (a few samples of this study predate the infection). Cell type and time point are not known.

At least ten counts were recorded for this clonotype. The CDR3 reads CASSTRISGANVLTF. DNA for the CDR3: TGTGCCAGCAGCACCAGGATATCTGGGGCCAACGTCCTGACTTTC. The chain employs TRBV4-2 and TRBJ2-6, with no clear D. CDR3 size: 15 residues. In germline, CDR1 is LGHNA, CDR2 YNFKEQ. Trimming cost V 5 bases and J 1 base, with 9 bases left between them.

This clonotype turned up a few times. The chain recombines TRBV5-1 with TRBJ2-5; maybe TRBD1 (5 bases). Germline lookup yields CDR1 SGHRS and CDR2 YFSETQ. V lost 2 bases to trimming and J lost 9 bases, with 14 bases between them. The CDR3 extends over 13 amino acids. The CDR3, as DNA: TGCGCCAGCAGCTTCAATCAGGGTCTGGCCCAGTACTTC. This encodes CASSFNQGLAQYF.

This clonotype was detected ten times or more. The chain couples TRBV5-1 to TRBJ2-2, with D hard to call. The CDR3 loop spans 15 amino acids. V was shortened by 0 bases and J by 2 bases, with 8 bases between the two germline ends. From germline, CDR1 is SGHRS and CDR2 YFSETQ. The CDR3: CASSLGHSNTGELFF. CDR3 bases: TGCGCCAGCAGCTTGGGACATTCAAACACCGGGGAGCTGTTTTTT.

In this sample, this clonotype turned up a few times. This chain connects TRBV5-1 to TRBJ2-3, with D hard to call. CDR1 and CDR2 (germline): SGHRS, YFSETQ. The length of the CDR3 is 13 residues. With 1 base removed from V and 4 bases from J, the gap between germline ends came to 7 bases. Here the CDR3 reads CASSLRWADTQYF. CDR3 nucleotides: TGCGCCAGCAGCTTGAGGTGGGCAGATACGCAGTATTTT.

V and J are TRBV7-9 and TRBJ2-7, with 7 bases aligning to TRBD1. This CDR3 contains 12 residues. The ends lost 6 bases at V and 5 bases at J; junction bases unmatched: 4. The germline V gene has CDR1 SEHNR and CDR2 FQNEAQ (reference sequence). The CDR3 region is CASSTGANEQYF. The CDR3 nucleotides are TGTGCCAGCAGTACAGGGGCGAACGAGCAGTACTTC.

The rearrangement joins TRBV4-1 to TRBJ1-3, with D possibly TRBD1 on 6 matching bases. Looked up from germline, CDR1 is MGHRA and CDR2 is YSYEKL. The CDR3 is 16 amino acids. V was pared by 4 bases and J by 0 bases, with 13 bases between. CDR3 region: CASSRGGGSSGNTIYF. The CDR3 DNA is TGCGCCAGCAGCCGTGGGGGCGGTTCCTCTGGAAACACCATATATTTT.

The DNA of the CDR3 is TGCGCCAGCGAGACAGGTCGCCTTTCCTACGAGCAGTACTTC. Protein sequence: CASETGRLSYEQYF. V gene TRBV23-1 combines with J gene TRBJ2-7; D is possibly TRBD1 (6 bases). TRBV23-1 is classed as an ORF, of uncertain function. CDR3 length: 14 amino acids. Trimming pared 8 bases from V and 1 base from J, leaving 15 bases between.

The rearrangement uses TRBV7-2 and TRBJ2-1; TRBD2 matches at 10 bases. Germline V gene data show CDR1 as SGHTA and CDR2 as FQGNSA. The V and J ends lost 0 bases and 6 bases, in that order; junction bases with no gene match: 5. The CDR3 contains 16 residues. Here the CDR3 reads CASSLAASGGLNEQFF. The CDR3 nucleotides are TGTGCCAGCAGCTTAGCTGCTAGCGGGGGACTCAATGAGCAGTTCTTC. Filled out from reference TRBV7-2 and TRBJ2-1, the complete variable domain reads GAGVSQSPSNKVTEKGKDVELRCDPISGHTALYWYRQSLGQGLEFLIYFQGNSAPDKSGLPSDRFSAERTGGSVSTLTIQRTQQEDSAVYLCASSLAASGGLNEQFFGPGTRLTVL.

In the case of this clonotype: With a much larger clone just one base away, this may be a read error. This sequence joins TRBV3-1 and TRBJ2-3; D is uncertain. This CDR3 is 12 amino acids long. The germline V gene encodes CDR1 LGHDT and CDR2 YNNKEL (reference sequence). V was clipped by 4 bases and J by 7 bases, with 9 bases between them. The CDR3, as DNA: TGTGCCAGCAGCCTACCCGCGAATACGCAGTATTTT. It translates to CASSLPANTQYF.

There are a few counts of this clonotype. The J gene is TRBJ1-1, the V gene TRBV20-1; 9 bases agree with TRBD1. There are 15 residues in the CDR3. After removal of 6 bases from V and 5 bases from J, the junction contained 13 bases not matched to a gene. CDR1 is DFQATT, CDR2 SNEGSKA, per germline (reference sequence). The CDR3 DNA follows: TGCAGTGCCACGGACAGGGGTTGGTCACAGACTGAAGCTTTCTTT. Its protein is CSATDRGWSQTEAFF.

This clonotype was found a few times. The V and J genes are TRBV10-3 and TRBJ1-2; 9 bases match TRBD1. The CDR3 covers 16 residues. Trimming removed 6 bases from V and 4 bases from J; junction bases left unmatched: 12. Germline-derived CDR1 and CDR2 are ENHRY and SYGVKD. The CDR3 loop reads CAIRVPGQGSGYGYTF. The CDR3 nucleotides are TGTGCCATCAGGGTCCCGGGACAGGGATCGGGCTATGGCTACACCTTC.

This clonotype was seen a handful of times. The V and J genes are TRBV29-1 and TRBJ2-7; D remains unclear. The CDR3 is 14 residues long. Germline CDR1 and CDR2: SQVTM and ANQGSEA. Trimming took 0 bases from V and 2 from J, leaving 11 bases between them. The CDR3 DNA reads as TGCAGCGTTGAAGATTCGGCAAAGCCCTACGAGCAGTACTTC. Translated: CSVEDSAKPYEQYF.

This clonotype came up a few times. J is TRBJ1-1 and V is TRBV27; D uncertain. The V gene's germline CDR1 is MNHEY and CDR2 SMNVEV (reference sequence). Trimming left V 6 bases short and J 0 bases short, with 11 bases between. The CDR3 sequence is 14 residues long. CDR3 bases: TGTGCCAGCAGGCGCGACGGAATGAACACTGAAGCTTTCTTT. Amino acid sequence: CASRRDGMNTEAFF.

J is TRBJ2-2 and V is TRBV7-9; TRBD2 matches 9 bases. The CDR3 loop spans 15 amino acids. Losses at the gene ends were 5 bases for V and 7 bases for J; bases not matched to a gene: 8. Germline lookup yields CDR1 SEHNR and CDR2 FQNEAQ (reference sequence). The CDR3 loop reads CASSMTSGILGELFF. The CDR3 DNA follows: TGTGCCAGCAGCATGACTAGCGGTATCCTCGGGGAGCTGTTTTTT.

This clonotype has a handful of counts. The chain carries TRBV6-5 and TRBJ1-6; a possible D gene is TRBD1 (6 bases). CDR3 length: 15 amino acids. Trimming cost V 0 bases and J 10 bases, with 13 bases left between them. From germline, CDR1 is MNHEY and CDR2 SVGAGI. The CDR3 is CASSYSRGNGSPLHF. The CDR3 nucleotides are TGTGCCAGCAGTTACTCAAGGGGGAACGGGTCACCCCTCCACTTT.

The genes are TRBV29-1 and TRBJ1-1; tentative D call: TRBD1 (6 bases). The CDR3 has 14 residues. V dropped 6 bases and J dropped 4 bases, with 18 bases sitting between them. The V gene's germline CDR1 is SQVTM and CDR2 ANQGSEA. The CDR3 here is CSVKGQGTGTEAFF. DNA of the CDR3: TGCAGCGTAAAGGGGCAGGGGACGGGCACTGAAGCTTTCTTT.

The rearrangement uses TRBV7-8 and TRBJ1-5; a possible D gene is TRBD1 (6 bases). Looked up from germline, CDR1 is SGHVS and CDR2 is FQNEAQ. CDR3 length: 17 amino acids. V was cut by 0 bases and J by 2 bases, with 14 bases left in between. CDR3 DNA: TGTGCCAGCAGCTTAGCGTTGAGGGGGAAAGGCAATCAGCCCCAGCATTTT. Residues: CASSLALRGKGNQPQHF. Full variable domain (remainder filled in from reference TRBV7-8 and TRBJ1-5): GAGVSQSPRYKVAKRGQDVALRCDPISGHVSLFWYQQALGQGPEFLTYFQNEAQLDKSGLPSDRFFAERPEGSVSTLKIQRTQQEDSAVYLCASSLALRGKGNQPQHFGDGTRLSIL.

A few counts support this clonotype. This chain links TRBV6-6 with TRBJ2-7; D perhaps matches TRBD1 (5 bases). The CDR3 sequence is 14 residues long. Trimming took off 0 bases at V and 3 bases at J, with 9 bases between the two ends. Per germline, CDR1 MNHNY and CDR2 SVGAGI (reference sequence). CDR3 bases: TGTGCCAGCAGTTACTCGAATCAGGGCTACGAGCAGTACTTC. This codes for CASSYSNQGYEQYF.

This clonotype was recorded a few times. This sequence joins TRBV7-2 and TRBJ2-1; D might be TRBD1 (5 bases). This CDR3 spans 14 amino acids. V was shortened by 3 bases and J by 5 bases, with 11 bases between the two germline ends. Germline CDR1 is SGHTA and CDR2 is FQGNSA. The CDR3 bases are TGTGCCAGCAGCTTCTACGCAGGGAACAATGAGCAGTTCTTC. Protein: CASSFYAGNNEQFF.

This clonotype has more than one count but fewer than ten. The CDR3 loop reads CASTRMRGGGGNEQFF. The DNA for the CDR3 is TGTGCCAGCACCCGAATGCGGGGAGGTGGGGGTAATGAGCAGTTCTTC. This rearrangement joins TRBV27 to TRBJ2-1, with a weak D call TRBD2 (6 bases). Germline-derived CDR1 and CDR2 are MNHEY and SMNVEV (reference sequence). The CDR3 covers 16 residues. Trimming removed 7 bases at V and 7 bases at J, with 23 bases between.